These T cell receptor beta chains were read from a single sample in a study of cytomegalovirus exposure and HLA in healthy donors. Assay: immunoSEQ multiplex PCR; the TCRdb copy retains only in-frame clones and omits some. Counted here are roughly 56,000 clones, over 70% occurring once; the ten biggest clones make up roughly 51%. Sequencing input: PBMCs. Receptors originate from a man aged 50 or older in good health and CMV-seropositive. CDR3s include the opening cysteine and the closing phenylalanine or tryptophan. Each record gives: J gene, clone size, V gene, D gene, CDR3 DNA, CDR3 protein. The D gene is left open where the match is weak. Size values are once, few and many counts, or a class for expanded clones, and some rows have none.

TRBJ1-5,.,TRBV5-1,.,TGCGCCAGCAGCTTGGTGGGGGGTAGCAATCAGCCCCAGCATTTT,CASSLVGGSNQPQHF
TRBJ2-7,.,TRBV13,TRBD2,TGTGCCAGCAGCCCCCGACTAGCGGGAGGCTCCTCCCTCTACGAGCAGTACTTC,CASSPRLAGGSSLYEQYF
TRBJ2-4,.,TRBV7-2,.,TGTGCCAGCAGCTTAGGTTCCGAACCTCAACATCAGTACTTC,CASSLGSEPQHQYF
TRBJ2-5,.,TRBV19,TRBD2,TGTGCCAGTAGTAGGACCCCTGGGACTAGCGGGGGACAAGAGACCCAGTACTTC,CASSRTPGTSGGQETQYF
TRBJ2-7,.,TRBV6-1,TRBD2,TGTGCCAGCAGTGTGGGGGGGATCGACGAGCAGTACTTC,CASSVGGIDEQYF
TRBJ1-1,few,TRBV11-2,.,TGTGCCAGCAGCTTGTGGCAGGGAAACACTGAAGCTTTCTTT,CASSLWQGNTEAFF
TRBJ2-3,.,TRBV19,.,TGTGCCAGTACCCCCGGCGGCCTGGGGAGAGATACGCAGTATTTT,CASTPGGLGRDTQYF
TRBJ2-1,.,TRBV7-3,.,TGTGCCAGCAGCCCCCGGGGAGTATACAATGAGCAGTTCTTC,CASSPRGVYNEQFF
TRBJ2-2,.,TRBV27,TRBD1,TGTGCCAGCAGTGGACACGGACAGGGGCGAGGCGGGGAGCTGTTTTTT,CASSGHGQGRGGELFF
TRBJ2-1,.,TRBV11-2,TRBD2,TGTGCCAGCGTAAGTAGCGGGAGCTACAATGAGCAGTTCTTC,CASVSSGSYNEQFF
TRBJ2-1,.,TRBV7-6,TRBD2,TGTGCCAGCAGCTTAGTCGGGGTAGCGGGGGGGCCCAATGAGCAGTTCTTC,CASSLVGVAGGPNEQFF
TRBJ2-1,once,TRBV7-3,.,TGTGCCAGCAGCTTGACAGGTGACAATGAGCAGTTCTTC,CASSLTGDNEQFF
TRBJ1-5,.,TRBV6-1,.,TGTGCCAGCAGTACAGGGCTATCTCAGCCCCAGCATTTT,CASSTGLSQPQHF
TRBJ1-2,.,TRBV11-2,.,TGTGCCAGCAGCTTAAATCGGGGGGGACTCTATGGCTACACCTTC,CASSLNRGGLYGYTF
TRBJ2-3,once,TRBV7-3,TRBD2,TGTGCCAGCGGCGGGGGGCCGGGTAGCACAGATACGCAGTATTTT,CASGGGPGSTDTQYF
TRBJ2-1,.,TRBV11-3,TRBD1,TGTGCCAGCAGCTTAGGGGGACAGGGGGCCTACAATGAGCAGTTCTTC,CASSLGGQGAYNEQFF
TRBJ1-1,.,TRBV7-9,.,TGTGCCAGCAGCTTACAGGATGAGACCACTGAAGCTTTCTTT,CASSLQDETTEAFF
TRBJ2-5,.,TRBV28,.,TGTGCCAGCAGTTTCCCCGGCAGGGCGGCTGAGACCCAGTACTTC,CASSFPGRAAETQYF
TRBJ1-1,.,TRBV19,TRBD1,TGTGCCAGTAGAAACCGGGACAGGGGATTGTCACTGAACACTGAAGCTTTCTTT,CASRNRDRGLSLNTEAFF
TRBJ2-2,.,TRBV2,.,TGTGCCAGCAGAGATCAGGGCCTGGGCGGGGAGCTGTTTTTT,CASRDQGLGGELFF
TRBJ2-7,.,TRBV23-1,TRBD1,TGCGCCAGCAGGGAACAGGGGATTCCCTACGAGCAGTACTTC,CASREQGIPYEQYF
TRBJ2-1,.,TRBV7-9,TRBD2,TGTGCCATCAGCTTGCCCCCGCGGCTAGCGGGAATTAGGAATGAGCAGTTCTTC,CAISLPPRLAGIRNEQFF
TRBJ2-1,.,TRBV19,TRBD2,TGTGCCAGTAGTATAGAGTGGGGACTAGCGTACGATGAGCAGTTCTTC,CASSIEWGLAYDEQFF
TRBJ1-6,.,TRBV2,.,TGTGCCAGCAGAAAACGGGACTATAATTCACCCCTCCACTTT,CASRKRDYNSPLHF
TRBJ2-7,.,TRBV27,TRBD2,TGTGCCAGCAGTCCGACTAGCGGGGGAGCCTGCGAGCAGTACTTC,CASSPTSGGACEQYF
TRBJ2-7,.,TRBV19,TRBD2,TGTGCCAGTAGGTCATTAGCGGGGGGAATGTACGAGCAGTACTTC,CASRSLAGGMYEQYF
TRBJ1-1,few,TRBV4-3,.,TGCGCCAGCAGCCAGATACTAGACATGAACACTGAAGCTTTCTTT,CASSQILDMNTEAFF
TRBJ2-1,.,TRBV6-1,TRBD2,TGTGCCAGCATGATCGGGACTAGCGATCCCCATGAGCAGTTCTTC,CASMIGTSDPHEQFF
TRBJ1-1,.,TRBV7-2,.,TGTGCCAGCAGCTTAGGAGGGAGGGAGACCTGGGAAGCTTTCTTT,CASSLGGRETWEAFF
TRBJ2-7,few,TRBV27,.,TGTGCCAGCAGGGGATTCGGACAGTCCTACGAGCAGTACTTC,CASRGFGQSYEQYF
TRBJ2-5,.,TRBV6-5,TRBD2,TGTGCCAGCAGTTTACTAGCGGGGGTTAAGACCCAGTACTTC,CASSLLAGVKTQYF
TRBJ1-1,.,TRBV5-6,.,TGTGCCAGCAGACTCGCGGGCAGGAACACTGAAGCTTTCTTT,CASRLAGRNTEAFF
TRBJ2-3,.,TRBV7-3,TRBD2,TGTGTCAGCAGCTCCTCATCGGCGGGGGGTCAAAAGAATACGCAGTATTTT,CVSSSSSAGGQKNTQYF
TRBJ2-1,.,TRBV28,TRBD1,TGTGCCAGCAGTTCCCCCGGGACAGGGACCAATGAGCAGTTCTTC,CASSSPGTGTNEQFF
TRBJ1-2,few,TRBV7-2,.,TGTGCCAGCAGCTTAACGGCAGGGACTAACTATGGCTACACCTTC,CASSLTAGTNYGYTF
TRBJ1-6,few,TRBV7-2,.,TGTGCCAGCAGCTTAGGGCAGGGCCCAAGTTATAATTCCCCCCTCCACTTT,CASSLGQGPSYNSPLHF
TRBJ2-5,few,TRBV18,TRBD1,TGTGCCAGCTCACCGATACAGGGGTCCCAAGAGACCCAGTACTTC,CASSPIQGSQETQYF
TRBJ1-2,.,TRBV5-1,TRBD1,TGCGCCAGCAGCTTAAAACCTGGGCTCGCCGGGACAGCTAACTATGGCTACACCTTC,CASSLKPGLAGTANYGYTF
TRBJ2-7,.,TRBV28,.,TGTGCCAGCCAGTTTATACAGGGGGGGTCCTACGAGCAGTACTTC,CASQFIQGGSYEQYF
TRBJ1-1,.,TRBV6-5,.,TGTGCCAGCAGTTACCGAAATACAGGGAACACTGAAGCTTTCTTT,CASSYRNTGNTEAFF
TRBJ2-5,.,TRBV30,TRBD2,TGTGCCGAAGGAGGGGTCAGCGGGGGGTGGGAGACCCAGTACTTC,CAEGGVSGGWETQYF
TRBJ1-1,.,TRBV7-6,TRBD1,TGTGCCAGCAGCCCCGGACAGGGGGGAACTGAAGCTTTCTTT,CASSPGQGGTEAFF
TRBJ2-1,.,TRBV15,TRBD1,TGTGCCACCAGCAGAGATTTCGACAGGGGCTTTCGCTACAGTATACGCTACAATGAGCAGTTCTTC,CATSRDFDRGFRYSIRYNEQFF
TRBJ2-7,.,TRBV30,TRBD1,TGTGCCTGGAAATCCGGGACAGGGGGCTTCTACGAGCAGTACTTC,CAWKSGTGGFYEQYF
TRBJ1-3,.,TRBV7-6,TRBD1,TGTGCCAGCAGCTTAAAGGGGCAGGGGGCAACCGGAAACACCATATATTTT,CASSLKGQGATGNTIYF
TRBJ2-5,.,TRBV5-4,TRBD2,TGTGCCAGCAGCACCCGTAGCGGGGGGCAAGAGACCCAGTACTTC,CASSTRSGGQETQYF
TRBJ2-7,.,TRBV5-1,TRBD1,TGCGCCAGCAGCTCGAACGCCGGGACAGCTTACGAGCAGTACTTC,CASSSNAGTAYEQYF
TRBJ2-7,.,TRBV7-9,TRBD2,TGTTCCAGCAGCCCGGCGGGGGAACGCGCCTACGAGCAGTACTTC,CSSSPAGERAYEQYF
TRBJ2-1,.,TRBV19,.,TGTGCCAGTAGCCCCCAGGTACGCAATGAGCAGTTCTTC,CASSPQVRNEQFF
TRBJ1-4,few,TRBV7-9,TRBD1,TGTTCCAGCAGCTCTTTGACAGGGGGACTGTTTTTT,CSSSSLTGGLFF